The T cell receptor beta chain under discussion was sequenced for a study of cytomegalovirus exposure and HLA in healthy donors (dated by TCRdb to 2016 to 2017). Regarding the research as a whole: An earlier analysis of around 600 of the donors reported 250 to 350 Gb of sequence data and roughly 110 million unique TCR beta sequences from about 200 million T cells. An early release that covered about 600 HLA-typed donors contained approximately 290 gigabases of sequencing data and around 85 million unique TCR sequences. Of the roughly 400 genotyped donors, more than 75% were placed in the genetic ancestry cluster associated with self-reported Caucasian donors. The study aimed to test whether signatures of past pathogen exposure could be identified by cataloging public T cell receptors. The T cell repertoires of under 700 subjects were profiled by immunosequencing and related to cytomegalovirus serostatus. A separate validation cohort of 100 to 150 different subjects was used in addition to the roughly 670-subject first cohort. High-throughput TCR immunosequencing, statistical association of individual TCRs with disease status, and machine learning were combined to predict cytomegalovirus infection status. In a later analysis, previously published TCR beta repertoires from about 670 donors were re-analyzed and high-resolution HLA genotyping was added so that TCR occurrence patterns could be studied. Rather than drawing on any new phenotypic data, the later analysis identified candidate immune exposures from TCR beta sequences and the way those sequences occurred across donors. An earlier analysis of 587 of the donors applied high-throughput TCR beta sequencing to assess whether each TCR beta V gene segment acted as functional or pseudogenic. Donor age, sex, ethnicity and CMV serostatus were compiled alongside the repertoire data. A later genetic analysis took genome-wide SNP genotypes for about 55% of the roughly 670 donors and used that subset as a discovery cohort. All discovery cohort repertoires had been generated on a single sequencing platform. Class I and class II HLA loci were covered by the typing at four-digit resolution. Typing coverage varied by locus: about 620-640 donors for A, B, C, DRB1 and DQB1; around 560 for DQA1; nearly 610 for DPA1; under 490 for DPB1. Because of strong linkage in the cohort, roughly five DR-DQ haplotypes were treated as single units for association and clustering. Across approximately 400 genotyped donors of the cohort, an average of about 220,000 unique TCR beta nucleotide sequences per donor were sequenced, and roughly 17% of those sequences were non-productive. General conclusions and limits of the study: Most CMV-associated TCR beta chains appeared to be HLA-restricted in a later analysis, and the HLA associations seemed to be driven largely by CMV exposure. In an earlier analysis of approximately 600 of the donors, most TCR beta V segments were observed in productive rearrangements about 87% or about 30% of the time, broadly matching IMGT annotations. Because HLA typing was missing for some donors at each locus, association tests included only the typed subset. Correlated functional status among segregating V segments might be attributable to linkage disequilibrium, but an unknown experimental factor could not be ruled out. Specific HLA alleles were associated with around 18,000 TCR beta sequences at a false discovery rate of 0.05 in a later analysis. The study gave a list of about 150 TCR beta chains associated with cytomegalovirus. The classifier was reported to diagnose cytomegalovirus status with high specificity and sensitivity in both the original and validation cohorts. This cohort had only TCR beta chains sequenced, and the lack of alpha or paired-chain data limited which features could be detected. An association between a missense DCLRE1C variant and V-gene and J-gene trimming of TCR beta chains was found in a later genetic analysis and replicated in an independent cohort. CMV serostatus was the only immune exposure information available for the cohort. A later analysis found that TCR association rates varied across HLA loci, with DRB1 alleles showing the most associated TCRs and HLA-C alleles the fewest. When HLA alleles, especially DR and DQ, strongly co-occurred, attributing TCR associations to individual alleles was difficult. Approximately 16 rarely observed V segments, including chromosome 9 orphons, were excluded from the earlier analysis of about 600 of the donors because counts were too low. A later genetic analysis reported fewer N-insertions in productive TCRs among donors in an Asian-associated ancestry cluster than the roughly 620-donor mean. The sequencing pipeline was judged likely to have produced a cluster of highly shared sequence variants as a technical artifact. In a later analysis, HLA-associated TCR beta chains were found to be more clonally expanded and to have lower generation probabilities than equally common non-associated chains. Sequencing depth was assumed to be roughly uniform across donors in the presence/absence analyses, though that assumption may not hold. Most TCR sequences were seen in very few donors, while some public TCRs were found in many individuals. According to the authors, the approach could potentially be generalized to other disease states and immunological phenotypes. According to a later analysis, parvovirus B19, influenza, CMV and Epstein-Barr virus appeared linked to several top co-occurrence clusters. Because the 87-base-pair reads could not distinguish some IMGT-functional V segments, including TRBV6-2 and TRBV6-3, those segments were excluded. A further reported finding was that TCR beta sequences accurately predicted the HLA-A and HLA-B alleles for most subjects in the first cohort. In vitro tests confirmed that a few of the cytomegalovirus-associated TCR beta chains recognize cytomegalovirus antigens.

In total, fewer than 750 healthy bone marrow donors made up the cohort. At the time of sampling, every cohort member was nominally healthy, though immune exposures that went unrecorded were likely present. The donor tested CMV seronegative, placing the donor among the 350 to 400 seronegative members of the cohort. A peripheral blood sample was provided by each donor, and peripheral blood mononuclear cells were used for TCR beta sequencing. Genomic DNA extraction from the blood cell samples was performed with the Qiagen DNeasy Blood Extraction Kit. Points on this clone: Its antigen is still unknown. It has no much larger one-base neighbor in the sample; base qualities were not kept.

According to the germline V gene, CDR1 reads SNHLY and CDR2 reads FYNNEI. From the cysteine up to the phenylalanine, the CDR3 has a length of 17 residues. Solely the CDR3 DNA is kept, with 51 bases framed from the first base. V loses 1 base, J loses 7 bases, and the germline ends lie 22 bases apart. The receptor library was made with the immunoSEQ multiplex PCR assay. For the multiplex PCR, a mixture combining 60 forward primers for TCR Vbeta segments and 13 reverse primers for TCR Jbeta segments was used. The CDR3 region of rearranged TCR beta genes was amplified from genomic DNA by a multiplex PCR assay. Amplified TCR beta libraries were sequenced as 87-base-pair reads on the Illumina HiSeq System. Per the authors' processing: In a later analysis, about 80 million unique TCR beta chains were counted across the approximately 670 repertoires, and about 10 million of these chains were shared by at least two donors. Raw reads were error-corrected and collapsed into unique sequences with a nearest-neighbor algorithm that merged closely related sequences to remove PCR and sequencing errors. Alignment of CDR3 sequences to IMGT reference sequences was used to assign V, D and J gene segments. For a sequence to be retained, a match of at least six nucleotides was required to both a V gene segment and a J gene segment. A rearrangement counted as productive if the CDR3 had no stop codons and remained in frame with V and J, and every other rearrangement counted as non-productive. CDR3 was defined by IMGT convention, running from the second conserved V-encoded cysteine to the conserved J-encoded phenylalanine. The earlier analysis of roughly 590 of the donors excluded any sequence lacking an unambiguous match to a single V gene segment. In an earlier analysis of more than 500 of the donors, a V segment was called functional when productive rearrangements were above 56.7%, and segregating when the standard deviation between donors exceeded 5%. A statistical classification framework was developed to diagnose cytomegalovirus status using the catalog of TCR beta chain sequences. In a later analysis, V and J genes were assigned by comparing TCR nucleotide sequences against IMGT/GENE-DB human TR gene sequences. In a later analysis, CDR3 sequences and most-parsimonious VDJ recombination scenarios were assigned using the TCRdist pipeline. A later analysis defined each TCR beta chain by its CDR3 amino acid sequence plus V-gene family, and excluded reads lacking a unique V-gene family. In a later analysis, a few hundred highly shared, low-generation-probability nucleotide sequences were removed to address suspected cross-contamination and a sequencing artifact. A later analysis calculated a clonal expansion index for each public chain from normalized within-repertoire ranks of inferred template counts. In a later analysis, generation probabilities were computed using a VDJ recombination model fitted to out-of-frame rearrangements, and the results were checked against IGoR. In a later analysis, TCR-TCR, TCR-HLA and TCR-CMV co-occurrence was scored with hypergeometric tests, and a repertoire-size bias correction was applied to TCR pairs. To estimate false discovery rates, a later analysis permuted the HLA or CMV assignments 20 times. In a later analysis, co-occurring TCRs were grouped with DBSCAN, and TCRdist sequence similarity was added when clustering was performed within HLA-allele-positive subsets. Repertoires with fewer than 30,000 or more than 120,000 public chains, plus five repertoires with anomalous nucleotide sharing, were excluded from co-occurrence clustering. TCRdb took over this immuneACCESS table, retaining in-frame rearrangements with V and J assigned. Such tables are incomplete; in checked studies, under half of the missing clones stem from an unresolved V gene, and the remainder is unexplained. The D gene and trimming were derived from the DNA, and the V and J assignments and clone size from that table. The sample table shows 160,000 or so clones, and 60% to 80% are seen once. The ten largest account for over 1.1% of the sample.

Material for sequencing was PBMCs. The rearranged chain carries TRBV2 and TRBJ2-5, and the D gene may be TRBD1, 7 bases matching. The receptor's source is a man aged 55-75 years in good health and CMV-seronegative. The CDR3 reads CASSEEGAGQFSRTQYF. The DNA reads as follows: TGTGCCAGCAGTGAAGAGGGGGCGGGACAGTTCAGTCGGACCCAGTACTTC. Where the CDR3 stops, the reference TRBV2 and TRBJ2-5 genes take over; the full variable domain is EPEVTQTPSHQVTQMGQEVILRCVPISNHLYFYWYRQILGQKVEFLVSFYNNEISEKSEIFDDQFSVERPDGSNFTLKIRSTKLEDSAMYFCASSEEGAGQFSRTQYFGPGTRLLVL.